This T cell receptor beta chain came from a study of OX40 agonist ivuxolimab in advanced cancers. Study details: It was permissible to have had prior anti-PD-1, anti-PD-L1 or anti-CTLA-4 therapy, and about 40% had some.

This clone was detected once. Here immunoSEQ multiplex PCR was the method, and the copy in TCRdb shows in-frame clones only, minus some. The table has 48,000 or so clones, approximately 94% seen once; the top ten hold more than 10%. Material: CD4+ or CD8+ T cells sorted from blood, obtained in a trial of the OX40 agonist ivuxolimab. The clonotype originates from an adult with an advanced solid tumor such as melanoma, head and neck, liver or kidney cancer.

In DNA, the CDR3 is TGTGCCAGCACCCGGACAGACGGGCATGAAAAACTGTTTTTT. This sequence encodes CASTRTDGHEKLFF. This chain uses TRBV6-6 with TRBJ1-4; D perhaps matches TRBD1 (6 bases). The germline V gene encodes CDR1 MNHNY and CDR2 SVGAGI (reference sequence). V lost 7 bases to trimming and J lost 6 bases, with 15 bases between them. The length of the CDR3 is 14 residues.